This T cell receptor beta chain was identified in a study of blood T cell repertoires in COVID-19. Repertoires were generated with immunoSEQ multiplex PCR, while TCRdb's copy carries only in-frame clones and drops some. Among some 170,000 clones listed, around 84% were seen once. Germline CDR1 and CDR2: LNHDA and SQIVND (reference sequence). V lost 6 bases to trimming and J lost 3 bases; unmatched junction nucleotides: 9. The length of the CDR3 is 16 residues. Two consecutive negative NP/OP PCR tests, clearance, or resolved symptoms defined Cohort 3 recovery. This TCR was recovered from a man aged 50-60 years who had recovered from COVID-19. Sequencing used PBMCs or T cells enriched from blood (not recorded which). This chain links TRBV19 with TRBJ1-2; 11 bases fit TRBD1. The chain's CDR3 is CASSHPDRGPDYGYTF. CDR3 bases: TGTGCCAGTAGCCATCCGGACAGGGGGCCCGACTATGGCTACACCTTC.